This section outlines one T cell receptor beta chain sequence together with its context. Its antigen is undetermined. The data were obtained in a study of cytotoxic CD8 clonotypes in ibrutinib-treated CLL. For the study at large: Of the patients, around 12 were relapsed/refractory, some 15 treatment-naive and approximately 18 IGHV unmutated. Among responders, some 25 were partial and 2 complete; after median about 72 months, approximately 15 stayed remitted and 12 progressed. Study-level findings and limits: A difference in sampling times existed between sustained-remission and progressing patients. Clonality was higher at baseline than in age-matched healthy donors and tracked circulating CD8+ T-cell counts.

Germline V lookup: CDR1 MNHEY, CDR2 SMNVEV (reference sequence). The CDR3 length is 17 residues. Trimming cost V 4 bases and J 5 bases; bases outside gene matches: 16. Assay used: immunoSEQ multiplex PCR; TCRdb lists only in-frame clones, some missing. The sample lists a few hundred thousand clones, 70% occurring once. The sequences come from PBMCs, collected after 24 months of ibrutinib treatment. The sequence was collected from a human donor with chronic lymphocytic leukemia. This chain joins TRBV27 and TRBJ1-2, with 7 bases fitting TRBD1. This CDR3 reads CASSSLNLDREEYGYTF. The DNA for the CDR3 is TGTGCCAGCAGTTCGCTCAACCTCGACAGGGAAGAGTATGGCTACACCTTC.